This entry lists 24 T cell receptor beta chains sequenced from one sample in a study of T cell responses to AZD1222 COVID-19 vaccine. Assay: immunoSEQ multiplex PCR; the TCRdb copy retains only in-frame clones and omits some. The sample shows roughly 170,000 clones, 85% to 95% of them seen only once. This sample comprised peripheral blood, obtained on day 0 of AZD1222 vaccination. These receptors originate from an adult in good health.

This sequence joins TRBV19 and TRBJ2-3; D is perhaps TRBD2 (6 bases). This CDR3 is built from 15 residues. The germline V and J ends were trimmed by 5 bases and 2 bases, with 14 bases remaining between them. Germline loops: CDR1 LNHDA, CDR2 SQIVND (reference sequence). The CDR3 DNA sequence: TGTGCCAGTAGTCGGACGGGAGTGATCACAGATACGCAGTATTTT. Translating gives CASSRTGVITDTQYF.

The CDR3 DNA is TGCGCCAGCAGCCAAGAGGGTTCGGACAGGATCTTGGACACCTTC. Amino acid sequence: CASSQEGSDRILDTF. The chain carries TRBV4-1 and TRBJ1-2, with 7 bases that match TRBD1. V trimming: 0 bases; J trimming: 12 bases; junction bases outside the gene matches: 13. Germline V lookup: CDR1 MGHRA, CDR2 YSYEKL. The CDR3 covers 15 residues.

This chain uses TRBV2 with TRBJ1-3; D is perhaps TRBD1 (6 bases). Germline V gene lookup returns CDR1 SNHLY and CDR2 FYNNEI. Trimming left V 4 bases short and J 0 bases short, with 10 bases between. The length of the CDR3 is 15 residues. In nucleotides, the CDR3 is TGTGCCAGCAGTGGAGGCAGGGGCTCTGGAAACACCATATATTTT. Translation gives CASSGGRGSGNTIYF.

This sequence joins TRBV7-2 and TRBJ1-1, with D uncertain. CDR1 and CDR2 from the germline V gene are SGHTA and FQGNSA. There are 14 residues in the CDR3. The V end was cut by 1 base, the J end by 0 bases, with 6 bases between. The CDR3 protein is CASSLVYVNTEAFF. The CDR3 DNA is TGTGCCAGCAGCTTAGTCTATGTGAACACTGAAGCTTTCTTT.

V usage is TRBV7-2 and J usage is TRBJ1-2; possibly TRBD1 for D (6 bases). V gave up 3 bases and J gave up 4 bases, with 12 bases separating them. The CDR3 is 14 amino acids. Germline CDR1 and CDR2: SGHTA and FQGNSA. The CDR3 DNA reads TGTGCCAGCAGCTTGTTAGAGGGGGTCTATGGCTACACCTTC. Amino acids: CASSLLEGVYGYTF.

The genes are TRBV5-1 and TRBJ2-1, with TRBD2 matching over 13 bases. V lost 1 base to trimming and J lost 9 bases; unmatched junction nucleotides: 7. This CDR3 is built from 16 residues. CDR1 is SGHRS, CDR2 YFSETQ, per germline. In nucleotides, the CDR3 is TGCGCCAGCAGCTTGTCACTAGCGGGGGGGCACGCTGAGCAGTTCTTC. Translation: CASSLSLAGGHAEQFF.

The rearrangement joins TRBV24-1 to TRBJ2-1; D is perhaps TRBD2 (6 bases). Germline V CDR1 and CDR2: KGHDR, SFDVKD. Deletions cut 0 bases from V and 1 base from J, with 9 bases between. This CDR3 has 16 residues. DNA for the CDR3: TGTGCCACCAGTGATTTGTGGGGAGGATCCTACAATGAGCAGTTCTTC. Translated, it gives CATSDLWGGSYNEQFF.

The chain joins TRBV6-5 to TRBJ2-7, with D possibly matching TRBD1 (7 bases). Trimming stripped 4 bases from V and 4 bases from J, with 17 bases between. CDR3 length: 15 residues. CDR1 and CDR2 from the germline V gene are MNHEY and SVGAGI. CDR3: CASSSGGGRVYEQYF. For the CDR3, the DNA is TGTGCCAGCAGTTCAGGAGGGGGCCGCGTATACGAGCAGTACTTC.

This chain joins TRBV7-2 and TRBJ1-3, with no clear D. The length of the CDR3 is 16 residues. V lost 2 bases and J lost 0, with 11 bases in between. Germline CDR1 reads SGHTA; CDR2 reads FQGNSA. The CDR3 spells CASSLMRKNSGNTIYF. As DNA, the CDR3 is TGTGCCAGCAGCTTAATGAGGAAAAACTCTGGAAACACCATATATTTT.

The J gene is TRBJ2-3, the V gene TRBV5-1, with D possibly being TRBD1 (5 bases). The CDR3 sequence is 14 residues long. The ends were cut back, 7 bases at V and 0 bases at J, with 12 bases in the middle. Germline V gives CDR1 SGHRS, CDR2 YFSETQ. CDR3 region: CASVQASSTDTQYF. The CDR3 DNA reads TGCGCCAGCGTACAGGCTTCTAGCACAGATACGCAGTATTTT. The variable domain in full, with the rest retrieved from reference TRBV5-1 and TRBJ2-3, is KAGVTQTPRYLIKTRGQQVTLSCSPISGHRSVSWYQQTPGQGLQFLFEYFSETQRNKGNFPGRFSGRQFSNSRSEMNVSTLELGDSALYLCASVQASSTDTQYFGPGTRLTVL.

The genes are TRBV7-7 and TRBJ2-5, with D unclear. The germline gives CDR1 SSHAT, CDR2 FNYEAQ (reference sequence). The CDR3 spans 16 residues. V lost 3 bases, J lost 4 bases, and 18 bases lay in between. The CDR3 bases are TGTGCCAGCAGCTTGGTTGGCAGCCTAGGAACAGAGACCCAGTACTTC. It is translated as CASSLVGSLGTETQYF. The full variable domain, completed using reference TRBV7-7 and TRBJ2-5, is GAGVSQSPRYKVTKRGQDVTLRCDPISSHATLYWYQQALGQGPEFLTYFNYEAQPDKSGLPSDRFSAERPEGSISTLTIQRTEQRDSAMYRCASSLVGSLGTETQYFGPGTRLLVL.

The chain joins TRBV4-1 to TRBJ1-6; D not certain. Trimming took off 3 bases at V and 7 bases at J, with 7 bases between the two ends. Germline V gene data show CDR1 as MGHRA and CDR2 as YSYEKL. The CDR3 spans 13 residues. The DNA for the CDR3 is TGCGCCAGCAGCCACGACCCAAATTCACCCCTCCACTTT. This sequence encodes CASSHDPNSPLHF.

V is TRBV6-5 and J is TRBJ2-1, with 9 bases aligning to TRBD2. CDR1 is MNHEY, CDR2 SVGAGI, per germline. J gave up 5 bases and V 1 base, and 6 bases lay outside the gene matches. The CDR3 covers 16 residues. In DNA, the CDR3 is TGTGCCAGCAGTTACTTTGTAGCGGGAGACGACAATGAGCAGTTCTTC. Translated, it gives CASSYFVAGDDNEQFF.

This clone was seen just once. The V and J genes are TRBV7-3 and TRBJ1-1; no firm D call. Germline loops: CDR1 SGHTA, CDR2 FQGTGA. CDR3 size: 13 residues. Trimming took 2 bases from V and 5 from J, leaving 9 bases between them. This CDR3 reads CASSLVEGTEAFF. The CDR3 coding sequence is TGTGCCAGCAGCTTAGTCGAGGGAACTGAAGCTTTCTTT.

The gene calls are TRBV6-4 and TRBJ2-1; TRBD2 aligns across 8 bases. Trimming took 3 bases from V and 5 from J; bases not matched to a gene: 15. CDR1 MRHNA and CDR2 SNTAGT come from the germline V gene. This CDR3 is built from 18 residues. The CDR3: CASSERGVPRVKNNEQFF. The CDR3 nucleotides are TGTGCCAGCAGTGAGCGGGGGGTCCCACGGGTTAAGAACAATGAGCAGTTCTTC.

The chain uses TRBV4-1 and TRBJ1-1, with TRBD1 matching over 7 bases. Germline loops: CDR1 MGHRA, CDR2 YSYEKL. J gave up 7 bases and V 4 bases, and 12 bases lay outside the gene matches. The CDR3 has 15 residues. CDR3 DNA sequence: TGCGCCAGCAGCCGCATCCTACAGGGGTTGAGTGAAGCTTTCTTT. Protein sequence: CASSRILQGLSEAFF.

The chain joins TRBV7-7 to TRBJ2-1, with TRBD1 identical over 8 bases. The CDR3 runs to 15 residues. Germline V CDR1 and CDR2: SSHAT, FNYEAQ (reference sequence). The V gene end was trimmed by 5 bases and the J gene end by 0 bases; junction bases not matched to a gene: 3. As DNA, the CDR3 is TGTGCCAGCAGCCCAGACAGGGGCTCCTACAATGAGCAGTTCTTC. Residues: CASSPDRGSYNEQFF.

This clone appeared a single time. The V and J genes are TRBV5-6 and TRBJ2-3; 13 bases agree with TRBD2. The CDR3 sequence is 14 residues long. Germline assignment: CDR1 SGHDT and CDR2 YYEEEE. V lost 4 bases, J lost 7 bases, and 3 bases stayed unmatched. CDR3 loop: CASSMTSGGYTQYF. CDR3 sequence (DNA): TGTGCCAGCAGCATGACTAGCGGGGGGTATACGCAGTATTTT.

This chain uses TRBV5-1 with TRBJ1-2; TRBD1 might be the D (5 bases). This CDR3 has 13 residues. V was shortened by 4 bases and J by 4 bases, with 11 bases between the two germline ends. CDR1 and CDR2 from the germline V gene are SGHRS and YFSETQ. The CDR3 spells CASSHPGSYGYTF. The CDR3 DNA reads as TGCGCCAGCAGCCACCCAGGGAGCTATGGCTACACCTTC. The full variable domain, with the rest looked up from reference TRBV5-1 and TRBJ1-2, is KAGVTQTPRYLIKTRGQQVTLSCSPISGHRSVSWYQQTPGQGLQFLFEYFSETQRNKGNFPGRFSGRQFSNSRSEMNVSTLELGDSALYLCASSHPGSYGYTFGSGTRLTVV.

The count of this clone is one. CDR3 coding DNA: TGCGCCAGCAGCTTGGGTAGCGGCAATGAGCAGTTCTTC. It specifies CASSLGSGNEQFF. This chain links TRBV5-1 with TRBJ2-1; D may be TRBD2 (6 bases). Looked up from germline, CDR1 is SGHRS and CDR2 is YFSETQ. This CDR3 spans 13 amino acids. Trimming pared 0 bases from V and 6 bases from J, leaving 7 bases between.

The V gene is TRBV11-2, the J gene TRBJ2-7, with D possibly TRBD1 on 6 matching bases. In germline, CDR1 is SGHAT, CDR2 FQNNGV. V gave up 5 bases and J gave up 2 bases, with 13 bases separating them. The CDR3 sequence is 14 residues long. Here the CDR3 reads CASSPVGQPYEQYF. CDR3 in DNA: TGTGCCAGCAGCCCTGTCGGACAGCCCTACGAGCAGTACTTC. The full variable domain, with the rest looked up from reference TRBV11-2 and TRBJ2-7, is EAGVAQSPRYKIIEKRQSVAFWCNPISGHATLYWYQQILGQGPKLLIQFQNNGVVDDSQLPKDRFSAERLKGVDSTLKIQPAKLEDSAVYLCASSPVGQPYEQYFGPGTRLTVT.

V and J are TRBV6-4 and TRBJ1-2; the D gene is possibly TRBD1 (5 bases). V lost 3 bases and J 8 bases, leaving 16 bases between the germline ends. The CDR3 covers 14 residues. The germline gives CDR1 MRHNA, CDR2 SNTAGT. The CDR3 protein is CASSEAPGLGGYTF. CDR3 nucleotides: TGTGCCAGCAGTGAGGCCCCAGGGCTAGGGGGCTACACCTTC.

The rearrangement joins TRBV6-5 to TRBJ1-6; 9 bases align to TRBD1. The CDR3 is made up of 16 amino acids. V lost 2 bases and J lost 6; bases outside the gene matches: 5. Germline V gene sequence: CDR1 MNHEY, CDR2 SVGAGI. The CDR3: CASSYHRGRFNSPLHF. In DNA form, the CDR3 reads TGTGCCAGCAGTTACCACAGGGGGCGGTTTAATTCACCCCTCCACTTT.

The J gene is TRBJ2-5, the V gene TRBV7-2; D is ambiguous. CDR3 length: 15 amino acids. Trimming removed 0 bases at V and 1 base at J, with 9 bases between. Germline CDR1 SGHTA, CDR2 FQGNSA. The DNA for the CDR3 is TGTGCCAGCAGCTTAGCGGGTGGCGGCCAAGAGACCCAGTACTTC. It translates to CASSLAGGGQETQYF.